The 12 T cell receptor beta chains reported below all come from one sample, sequenced in a study of T-cell reconstitution after alpha-beta-depleted transplantation in children. Preparation of the TCRbeta library was carried out with unique molecular identifiers. TCRdb passed the PCR reads through MiXCR, listing each CDR3 protein once. The data contain some 500,000 distinct CDR3 sequences, roughly 33% of them singletons. Sequencing used PBMCs from the stem cell graft donor, obtained from the stem cell graft. The receptors come from a human donor who donated a stem cell graft to a child with aplastic anemia.

This clonotype occurred many times. The J gene is TRBJ2-3, the V gene TRBV20-1; weak D call: TRBD2 (6 bases). Germline assignment: CDR1 DFQATT and CDR2 SNEGSKA (reference sequence). Trimming cost V 2 bases and J 2 bases, with 17 bases left between them. The CDR3 runs 16 residues. CDR3 DNA: TGCAGTGCTAGATCCCCTTGGGCGGGGAACACAGATACGCAGTATTTT. This sequence encodes CSARSPWAGNTDTQYF.

Concerning this clonotype: The final CDR3 position lacks the conserved phenylalanine or tryptophan, pointing to a likely read error. The gene calls are TRBV7-2 and TRBJ2-7; 10 nucleotides match TRBD1. V gave up 1 base and J gave up 4 bases; unmatched junction bases: 4. This CDR3 region has 15 residues. Germline assignment: CDR1 SGHTA and CDR2 FQGNSA. The CDR3 bases are TGTGCCAGCAGCTTAGGACAGGGGGCGCGGTACGAGCAGTACCTC. Residues: CASSLGQGARYEQYL.

The gene calls are TRBV18 and TRBJ1-3, with 8 bases identical to TRBD1. V shed 3 bases and J 3 bases; nucleotides not matched to a gene: 4. CDR3 length equals 15 residues. Germline CDR1 reads KGHSH; CDR2 reads LQKENI. DNA for the CDR3: TGTGCCAGCTCACCGGACAGGGTGCTTGGAAACACCATATATTTT. Protein sequence: CASSPDRVLGNTIYF.

CDR3 bases: TGTGCCAGTAGTAGTAAGGGGTTACGCTATGGCTACACCTTC. Its translation: CASSSKGLRYGYTF. V and J are TRBV19 and TRBJ1-2; D is perhaps TRBD1 (5 bases). The CDR3 length is 14 residues. Looked up from germline, CDR1 is LNHDA and CDR2 is SQIVND (reference sequence). V was cut by 4 bases and J by 4 bases, with 13 bases left in between.

This clonotype was counted at least ten times. CDR3 in amino acids: CSARGGDHEQFF. CDR3 DNA: TGCAGTGCTAGAGGCGGGGACCATGAGCAGTTCTTC. The rearrangement uses TRBV20-1 and TRBJ2-1; D might be TRBD2 (6 bases). The germline V and J ends were trimmed by 1 base and 8 bases, with 9 bases remaining between them. CDR3 size: 12 residues. Germline CDR1 and CDR2: DFQATT and SNEGSKA (reference sequence).

This clonotype occurred a few times. V and J are TRBV27 and TRBJ2-7; 7 nucleotides match TRBD1. The CDR3 totals 13 residues. V shed 5 bases, J shed 5 bases, and the junction held 6 bases outside the gene matches. Per the germline V gene, CDR1 is MNHEY and CDR2 is SMNVEV (reference sequence). Here the CDR3 DNA reads TGTGCCAGCAGTAGACAGGGTTTCCACGAGCAGTACTTC. Protein product: CASSRQGFHEQYF.

The chain has TRBV10-2 and TRBJ1-5; D call uncertain. The length of the CDR3 is 15 residues. V was clipped by 2 bases and J by 3 bases, with 11 bases between them. Per germline, CDR1 WSHSY and CDR2 SAAADI. DNA of the CDR3: TGCGCCAGCAGTGAGAGTCCGGGCGACAATCAGCCCCAGCATTTT. Protein: CASSESPGDNQPQHF.

The V call is TRBV15, the J call TRBJ2-1; D may match TRBD1 or TRBD2 (6 bases each). CDR3 length equals 14 residues. Germline CDR1 reads LNHNV; CDR2 reads YYDKDF (reference sequence). The V gene lost 1 base and the J gene lost 9 bases, with 13 bases spanning the gap. The CDR3 region is CATSRAPGAIEQFF. The CDR3 DNA sequence: TGTGCCACCAGCAGAGCTCCGGGGGCGATTGAGCAGTTCTTC.

A few counts support this clonotype. The V gene is TRBV12-3 or TRBV12-4, the J gene TRBJ2-3; 9 positions agree with TRBD1. The CDR3 has 16 residues. V lost 4 bases and J lost 2; bases outside the gene matches: 7. CDR3 sequence reads: CASSSRRTGVTDTQYF. The CDR3 DNA is TGTGCCAGCAGTTCGCGCCGGACAGGGGTCACAGATACGCAGTATTTT.

The DNA for the CDR3 is TGTGCCGGGGGGGGCGTGTCCTACAATGAGCAGTTCTTC. Protein: CAGGGVSYNEQFF. The rearrangement joins TRBV12-3 or TRBV12-4 to TRBJ2-1; weak D call: TRBD2 (7 bases). V was trimmed by 11 bases and J by 1 base, leaving 12 bases between them. This CDR3 comprises 13 residues.

DNA of the CDR3: TGTGCCAGCAGCTTGGGGCAGGGCCGGGAGTTCTTC. It yields the protein CASSLGQGREFF. The genes are TRBV5-6 and TRBJ2-1; a weak D match, TRBD1 (5 bases). V was trimmed by 0 bases and J by 14 bases, leaving 12 bases between them. Germline CDR1 is SGHDT and CDR2 is YYEEEE. The CDR3 loop spans 12 amino acids. Together with reference TRBV5-6 and TRBJ2-1, the CDR3 gives the full variable domain: DAGVTQSPTHLIKTRGQQVTLRCSPKSGHDTVSWYQQALGQGPQFIFQYYEEEERQRGNFPDRFSGHQFPNYSSELNVNALLLGDSALYLCASSLGQGREFFGPGTRLTVL.

This clonotype was counted once. V gene TRBV29-1 combines with J gene TRBJ1-2; TRBD1 is a possible D gene (5 bases). Trimming stripped 3 bases from V and 5 bases from J, with 10 bases between. Germline assignment: CDR1 SQVTM and CDR2 ANQGSEA. This CDR3 spans 12 amino acids. The CDR3, as DNA: TGCAGCGTTGAGAGGGGAAGATATGGCTACACCTTC. This codes for CSVERGRYGYTF.